What follows describes a single T cell receptor beta chain. Its specificity is unknown. Some clones are missing from TCRdb's copy, which holds only in-frame ones; the method was immunoSEQ multiplex PCR. The sample has around 78,000 clones; more than 85% are singletons. This CDR3 has 15 residues. The germline V and J ends were trimmed by 3 bases and 2 bases, with 14 bases remaining between them. The germline CDR1 and CDR2 sequences are SGDLS and YYNGEE. This sample was included in a study of Tregs in tolerant kidney transplant recipients. Study-level results: The most relevant donor-specific Treg TCRbeta repertoire apparently came from expansion with activated donor B cells. Validation in larger populations is needed because few patients were studied.

Sequenced here: Tregs from blood, sampled before the transplant. This clonotype was obtained from a human donor who received a combined kidney and bone marrow transplant. The chain couples TRBV9 to TRBJ1-2; D unclear. The CDR3 sequence is CASSAGLFTNYGYTF. Written as DNA, the CDR3 is TGTGCCAGCAGCGCAGGACTCTTTACCAACTATGGCTACACCTTC.